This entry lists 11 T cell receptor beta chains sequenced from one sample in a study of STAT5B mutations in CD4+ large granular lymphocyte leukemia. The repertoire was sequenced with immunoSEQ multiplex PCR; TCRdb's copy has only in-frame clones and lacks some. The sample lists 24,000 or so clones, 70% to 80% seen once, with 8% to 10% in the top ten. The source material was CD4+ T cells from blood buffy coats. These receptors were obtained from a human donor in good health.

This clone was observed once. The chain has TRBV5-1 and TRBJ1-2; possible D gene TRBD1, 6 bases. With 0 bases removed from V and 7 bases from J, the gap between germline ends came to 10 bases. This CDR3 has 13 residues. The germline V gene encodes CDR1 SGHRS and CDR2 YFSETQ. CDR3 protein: CASSLVGAGGYTF. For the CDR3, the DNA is TGCGCCAGCAGCTTGGTGGGGGCGGGTGGCTACACCTTC.

CDR3 in DNA: TGTGCCAGCGGGGGGATTGGCACTGAAGCTTTCTTT. It translates to CASGGIGTEAFF. The chain has TRBV28 and TRBJ1-1, with D perhaps matching TRBD1 (5 bases). Trimming cost V 8 bases and J 4 bases, with 11 bases left between them. This CDR3 spans 12 amino acids. The germline gives CDR1 MDHEN, CDR2 SYDVKM.

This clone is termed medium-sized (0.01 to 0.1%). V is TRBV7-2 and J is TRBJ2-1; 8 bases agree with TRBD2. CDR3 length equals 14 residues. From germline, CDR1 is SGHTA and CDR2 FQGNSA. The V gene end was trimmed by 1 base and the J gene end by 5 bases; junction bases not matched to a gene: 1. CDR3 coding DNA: TGTGCCAGCAGCTTAGGACTAGCGAACAATGAGCAGTTCTTC. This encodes CASSLGLANNEQFF.

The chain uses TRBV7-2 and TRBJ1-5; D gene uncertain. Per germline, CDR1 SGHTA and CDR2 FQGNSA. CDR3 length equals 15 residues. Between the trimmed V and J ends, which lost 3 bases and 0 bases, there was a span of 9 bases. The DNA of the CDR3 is TGTGCCAGCAGCTTTTACCGGGATAGCAATCAGCCCCAGCATTTT. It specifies CASSFYRDSNQPQHF.

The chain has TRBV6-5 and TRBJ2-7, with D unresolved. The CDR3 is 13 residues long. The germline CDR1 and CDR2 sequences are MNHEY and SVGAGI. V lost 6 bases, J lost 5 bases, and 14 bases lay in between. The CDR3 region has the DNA TGTGCCAGCAGACAGATTGTCCGGGACGAGCAGTACTTC. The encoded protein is CASRQIVRDEQYF.

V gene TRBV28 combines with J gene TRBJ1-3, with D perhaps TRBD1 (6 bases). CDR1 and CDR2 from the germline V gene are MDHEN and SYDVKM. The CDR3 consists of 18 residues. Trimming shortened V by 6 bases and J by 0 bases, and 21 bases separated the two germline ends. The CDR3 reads CASRSRGENYLSGNTIYF. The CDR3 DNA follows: TGTGCCAGCAGGTCCAGGGGCGAAAATTACCTCTCTGGAAACACCATATATTTT.

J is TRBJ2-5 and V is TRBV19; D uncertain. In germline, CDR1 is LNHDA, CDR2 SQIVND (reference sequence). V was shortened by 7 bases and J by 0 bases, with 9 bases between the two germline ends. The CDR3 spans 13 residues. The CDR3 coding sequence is TGTGCCAGTACCCCCCCAAACCAAGAGACCCAGTACTTC. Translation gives CASTPPNQETQYF.

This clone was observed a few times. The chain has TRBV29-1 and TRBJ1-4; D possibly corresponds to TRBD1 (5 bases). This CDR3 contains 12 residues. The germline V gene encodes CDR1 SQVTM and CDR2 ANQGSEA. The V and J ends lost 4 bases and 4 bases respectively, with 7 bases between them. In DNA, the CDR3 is TGCAGCGTTGCAGGGTTTAATGAAAAACTGTTTTTT. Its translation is CSVAGFNEKLFF.

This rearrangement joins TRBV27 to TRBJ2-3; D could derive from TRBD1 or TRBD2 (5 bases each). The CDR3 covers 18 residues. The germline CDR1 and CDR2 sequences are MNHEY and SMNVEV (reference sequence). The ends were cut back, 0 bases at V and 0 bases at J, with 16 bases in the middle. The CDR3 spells CASSLSEGLSPSTDTQYF. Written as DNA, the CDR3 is TGTGCCAGCAGTTTATCAGAGGGGCTGAGCCCTAGCACAGATACGCAGTATTTT.

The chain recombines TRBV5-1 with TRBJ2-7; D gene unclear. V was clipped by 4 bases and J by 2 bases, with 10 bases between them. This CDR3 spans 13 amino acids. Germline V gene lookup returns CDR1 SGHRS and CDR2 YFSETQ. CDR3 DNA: TGCGCCAGCAGCCCGAGAACAACCTACGAGCAGTACTTC. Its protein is CASSPRTTYEQYF.

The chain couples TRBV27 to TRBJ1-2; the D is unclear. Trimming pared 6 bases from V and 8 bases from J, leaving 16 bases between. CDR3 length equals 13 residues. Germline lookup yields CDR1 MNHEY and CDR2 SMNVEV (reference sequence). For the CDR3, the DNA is TGTGCCAGCAGCCCTCGCCGGGTTACCGGCTACACCTTC. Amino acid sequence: CASSPRRVTGYTF.